The 14 T cell receptor beta chains reported below all come from one sample, sequenced in a study of cytotoxic CD8 clonotypes in ibrutinib-treated CLL. Repertoires were generated with immunoSEQ multiplex PCR, while TCRdb's copy carries only in-frame clones and drops some. The table shows under 300,000 clones, with approximately 79% occurring only once. The sample in question was PBMCs, obtained at disease progression, from a patient treated with ibrutinib. The receptors were gathered from a human donor with chronic lymphocytic leukemia.

The chain combines TRBV4-1 with TRBJ1-1; D may be TRBD1 (5 bases). Germline assignment: CDR1 MGHRA and CDR2 YSYEKL. Trimming stripped 1 base from V and 10 bases from J, with 19 bases between. The CDR3 has 15 amino acids. The CDR3 nucleotides read TGCGCCAGCAGCCAAGTGGGGACCGGGCCGCCCCGAGCTTTCTTT. This gives the protein CASSQVGTGPPRAFF.

The CDR3 coding sequence is TGTGCCAGCAGCTTAAAGGGGGACTACGAGCAGTACTTC. It encodes CASSLKGDYEQYF. This chain connects TRBV7-9 to TRBJ2-7, with D possibly matching TRBD1 (6 bases). The CDR3 runs 13 residues. The ends were cut back, 2 bases at V and 3 bases at J, with 8 bases in the middle. Germline V gene lookup returns CDR1 SEHNR and CDR2 FQNEAQ (reference sequence).

The genes are TRBV19 and TRBJ1-2; TRBD1 might be the D (5 bases). The V end lost 5 bases, the J end lost 3 bases, and 13 bases lay between the germline ends. The germline V gene encodes CDR1 LNHDA and CDR2 SQIVND (reference sequence). This CDR3 is 14 amino acids long. CDR3 in amino acids: CASSLRDEHYGYTF. CDR3 bases: TGTGCCAGTAGTCTTCGGGACGAACACTATGGCTACACCTTC.

V gene TRBV10-1 combines with J gene TRBJ2-1; a possible D gene is TRBD1 (6 bases). Germline values: CDR1 WNHNN, CDR2 SYGVQD (reference sequence). Trimming stripped 7 bases from V and 7 bases from J, with 14 bases between. The CDR3 loop spans 13 amino acids. The CDR3 DNA reads TGCGCCAGCAAAGAACAGGGACAAAATGAGCAGTTCTTC. This encodes CASKEQGQNEQFF.

The chain has TRBV9 and TRBJ1-4; TRBD1 matches at 7 bases. CDR1 SGDLS and CDR2 YYNGEE come from the germline V gene. V lost 4 bases to trimming and J lost 6 bases; unmatched junction nucleotides: 3. This CDR3 comprises 13 residues. The CDR3 bases are TGTGCCAGCAGCCGGCAGGGGGATGAAAAACTGTTTTTT. Translating it yields CASSRQGDEKLFF.

The chain recombines TRBV28 with TRBJ2-1; 10 nucleotides line up with TRBD2. The CDR3 totals 17 residues. Germline CDR1 is MDHEN and CDR2 is SYDVKM. V was clipped by 6 bases and J by 8 bases; unmatched bases: 16. CDR3 loop: CASSLSGRAESIYEQFF. The CDR3 nucleotides are TGTGCCAGCAGCTTAAGCGGGAGGGCCGAAAGCATCTATGAGCAGTTCTTC.

This clone occurred a few times. The V gene is TRBV6-6, the J gene TRBJ1-2, with 8 bases lining up with TRBD1. The CDR3 sequence is 13 residues long. In germline, CDR1 is MNHNY, CDR2 SVGAGI (reference sequence). Trimming cost V 7 bases and J 3 bases; bases outside gene matches: 4. This chain's CDR3 is CASTETGDYGYTF. As DNA, the CDR3 is TGTGCCAGCACCGAGACAGGGGACTATGGCTACACCTTC.

This chain joins TRBV29-1 and TRBJ2-1; 7 bases are shared with TRBD2. Trimming cost V 5 bases and J 3 bases; bases outside gene matches: 7. This CDR3 has 14 residues. Germline V CDR1 and CDR2: SQVTM, ANQGSEA. CDR3 in amino acids: CSVSGTVLYNEQFF. CDR3 sequence (DNA): TGCAGCGTTAGCGGGACGGTACTCTACAATGAGCAGTTCTTC.

This clone showed up just a few times. The chain has TRBV6-4 and TRBJ1-6; TRBD1 might be the D (6 bases). V was cut by 9 bases and J by 5 bases, with 11 bases left in between. CDR3 length equals 13 residues. The germline V gene has CDR1 MRHNA and CDR2 SNTAGT. The DNA of the CDR3 is TGTGCCAGGCAGGACAGTAATAATTCACCCCTCCACTTT. This gives the protein CARQDSNNSPLHF.

The chain combines TRBV7-2 with TRBJ2-7; D perhaps matches TRBD2 (6 bases). The CDR3 covers 14 residues. Germline V gene sequence: CDR1 SGHTA, CDR2 FQGNSA. The V end lost 1 base, the J end lost 7 bases, and 14 bases lay between the germline ends. The CDR3 spells CASSLGPGLGEQYF. The DNA for the CDR3 is TGTGCCAGCAGCTTAGGCCCGGGACTGGGTGAGCAGTACTTC. Variable domain in full (rest from reference TRBV7-2 and TRBJ2-7): GAGVSQSPSNKVTEKGKDVELRCDPISGHTALYWYRQSLGQGLEFLIYFQGNSAPDKSGLPSDRFSAERTGGSVSTLTIQRTQQEDSAVYLCASSLGPGLGEQYFGPGTRLTVT.

V usage is TRBV10-3 and J usage is TRBJ1-5; 9 nucleotides line up with TRBD1. CDR3 length equals 17 residues. The V gene's germline CDR1 is ENHRY and CDR2 SYGVKD. V lost 4 bases to trimming and J lost 6 bases; unmatched junction nucleotides: 13. CDR3 sequence (DNA): TGTGCCATCAGTGCGGACAGGGGAGGGTTAGGTGGTCAGCCCCAGCATTTT. Encoded protein: CAISADRGGLGGQPQHF.

The chain uses TRBV19 and TRBJ2-7, with 7 bases that match TRBD2. Trimming removed 1 base from V and 0 bases from J; junction bases left unmatched: 9. This CDR3 is built from 17 residues. CDR1 and CDR2 from the germline V gene are LNHDA and SQIVND (reference sequence). CDR3 region: CASSIVGSGGVSYEQYF. The DNA for the CDR3 is TGTGCCAGTAGTATAGTTGGGTCGGGAGGAGTCTCCTACGAGCAGTACTTC.

The V and J genes are TRBV18 and TRBJ2-7; D gene ambiguous. The V end lost 5 bases, the J end lost 0 bases, and 8 bases lay between the germline ends. Per germline, CDR1 KGHSH and CDR2 LQKENI. The length of the CDR3 is 13 residues. In DNA, the CDR3 is TGTGCCAGCTCAAAGGGCAGCTCCTACGAGCAGTACTTC. Residues: CASSKGSSYEQYF.

This chain uses TRBV5-4 with TRBJ2-7; D not resolved. Looked up from germline, CDR1 is SGHNT and CDR2 is YYREEE (reference sequence). The germline V and J ends were trimmed by 1 base and 6 bases, with 11 bases remaining between them. The CDR3 length is 13 residues. The CDR3 loop reads CASSLTPIGEQYF. Written as DNA, the CDR3 is TGTGCCAGCAGCTTGACGCCGATAGGCGAGCAGTACTTC.